The 31 T cell receptor beta chains below come from one sample, sequenced in a study of blood T cells in healthy people across ages. The second PCR ran about 6 to 11 cycles with a sample-barcoded 5' primer and J-beta primers. Using its own MiXCR run on the 5' RACE reads, TCRdb lists one record per CDR3 protein. The profile shows about 1,400,000 distinct CDR3 sequences, roughly 40% of them singletons. Sequenced sample: blood. The receptors here all came from a woman younger than 35 in good health.

The chain has TRBV10-3 and TRBJ2-3; 7 bases align to TRBD1. CDR1 is ENHRY, CDR2 SYGVKD, per germline. Losses at the gene ends were 9 bases for V and 1 base for J; bases not matched to a gene: 7. The CDR3 is 14 residues long. Here the CDR3 DNA reads TGTGCCATTCAAGACAGGGTCCGCACAGATACGCAGTATTTT. This translates into CAIQDRVRTDTQYF.

This clonotype was found many times. Here the CDR3 DNA reads TGTGCCAGCAGTTTATACGGGTACTCTGGGGCCAACGTCCTGACTTTC. Amino acids: CASSLYGYSGANVLTF. This chain uses TRBV27 with TRBJ2-6, with no clear D. CDR3 length: 16 amino acids. Trimming removed 1 base from V and 0 bases from J, with 7 bases in between. Germline loops: CDR1 MNHEY, CDR2 SMNVEV (reference sequence).

This clonotype was counted a few times. The chain links TRBV7-7 to TRBJ2-5; D not certain. This CDR3 spans 16 amino acids. V lost 1 base, J lost 1 base, and 13 bases lay in between. The V gene's germline CDR1 is SSHAT and CDR2 FNYEAQ (reference sequence). The CDR3: CASSLGASLTQETQYF. CDR3 bases: TGTGCCAGCAGCTTAGGGGCCTCCCTTACCCAAGAGACCCAGTACTTC.

V gene TRBV6-1 combines with J gene TRBJ2-5; 8 nucleotides match TRBD1. Trimming took 1 base from V and 5 from J; bases not matched to a gene: 6. CDR3 size: 15 residues. CDR1 and CDR2 from the germline V gene are MNHNS and SASEGT. DNA of the CDR3: TGTGCCAGCAGTGAAGTTGGACAGGGAGGCGAGACCCAGTACTTC. This codes for CASSEVGQGGETQYF.

This chain connects TRBV29-1 to TRBJ2-1; either TRBD1 or TRBD2 may supply D (7 bases each). Trimming cost V 6 bases and J 5 bases, with 14 bases left between them. This CDR3 region has 13 residues. Germline values: CDR1 SQVTM, CDR2 ANQGSEA. CDR3 sequence reads: CSVGGGSDNEQFF. For the CDR3, the DNA is TGCAGCGTAGGGGGCGGGAGCGACAATGAGCAGTTCTTC.

This clonotype came up a few times. The chain joins TRBV7-9 to TRBJ2-6; the D gene is possibly TRBD1 (5 bases). CDR3 length equals 16 residues. From germline, CDR1 is SEHNR and CDR2 FQNEAQ (reference sequence). Trimming shortened V by 4 bases and J by 1 base, and 11 bases separated the two germline ends. CDR3 sequence (DNA): TGTGCCAGCAGCTCACCTCAGGGATCTGGGGCCAACGTCCTGACTTTC. The encoded protein is CASSSPQGSGANVLTF. Based on the CDR3 plus reference TRBV7-9 and TRBJ2-6, the full variable domain is DTGVSQNPRHKITKRGQNVTFRCDPISEHNRLYWYRQTLGQGPEFLTYFQNEAQLEKSRLLSDRFSAERPKGSFSTLEIQRTEQGDSAMYLCASSSPQGSGANVLTFGAGSRLTVL.

V usage is TRBV6-5 and J usage is TRBJ2-7, with D perhaps given as TRBD1 or TRBD2 (5 bases each). The J call may be in error: the DNA end matches TRBJ2-4 better. The germline CDR1 and CDR2 sequences are MNHEY and SVGAGI. The CDR3 has 14 amino acids. CDR3 coding DNA: TGTGCCAGCAGACCCTGGGACGGGCAGAACATTCAGTACTTC. This translates into CASRPWDGQNIQYF.

The rearrangement uses TRBV20-1 and TRBJ2-5; D is possibly TRBD1 or TRBD2 (5 bases each). Germline V lookup: CDR1 DFQATT, CDR2 SNEGSKA (reference sequence). This CDR3 has 13 amino acids. The germline V and J ends were trimmed by 5 bases and 1 base, with 11 bases remaining between them. CDR3 bases: TGCAGTGCTCATCCGGGACCCCAAGAGACCCAGTACTTC. Encoded protein: CSAHPGPQETQYF.

This clonotype came up once. V is TRBV7-8 and J is TRBJ2-2, with 9 bases lining up with TRBD2. CDR1 is SGHVS, CDR2 FQNEAQ, per germline. V lost 1 base to trimming and J lost 6 bases; unmatched junction nucleotides: 9. This CDR3 is built from 17 residues. CDR3 DNA: TGTGCCAGCAGCTTAGAAGTGGCGGGGGGGCCAGCCGGGGAGCTGTTTTTT. Its protein is CASSLEVAGGPAGELFF.

In its sample, this clonotype was seen a few times. The rearrangement links TRBV4-1 to TRBJ2-3, with no clear D. CDR1 MGHRA and CDR2 YSYEKL come from the germline V gene. This CDR3 contains 15 residues. The germline V and J ends were trimmed by 2 bases and 6 bases, with 15 bases remaining between them. CDR3 nucleotide sequence: TGCGCCAGCAGCCAACCGGGCCCCAGGCCGGATACGCAGTATTTT. Translation: CASSQPGPRPDTQYF.

This chain connects TRBV28 to TRBJ2-7; no clear D. The V gene's germline CDR1 is MDHEN and CDR2 SYDVKM. This CDR3 has 13 residues. V lost 4 bases and J 3 bases, leaving 10 bases between the germline ends. CDR3 loop: CASSSRRNYEQYF. Here the CDR3 DNA reads TGTGCCAGCAGTTCCCGACGGAACTACGAGCAGTACTTC.

This clonotype was seen a few times. The chain couples TRBV9 to TRBJ2-3, with 12 bases that match TRBD2. This CDR3 has 16 residues. The germline CDR1 and CDR2 sequences are SGDLS and YYNGEE. Losses at the gene ends were 4 bases for V and 4 bases for J; bases not matched to a gene: 7. The CDR3 sequence is CASSTLAGGPADTQYF. CDR3 sequence (DNA): TGTGCCAGCAGCACCCTAGCGGGGGGGCCAGCAGATACGCAGTATTTT.

V gene TRBV6-6 combines with J gene TRBJ1-1, with D perhaps matching TRBD1 (5 bases). CDR3 length: 16 amino acids. The germline V gene has CDR1 MNHNY and CDR2 SVGAGI (reference sequence). Trimming shortened V by 7 bases and J by 5 bases, and 23 bases separated the two germline ends. The CDR3: CASTSGSGQGRTEAFF. The DNA for the CDR3 is TGTGCCAGCACCTCAGGGTCTGGCCAGGGACGGACTGAAGCTTTCTTT.

This clonotype was detected a few times. The chain uses TRBV20-1 and TRBJ2-4; D gene unclear. CDR1 and CDR2 (germline): DFQATT, SNEGSKA (reference sequence). The CDR3 runs 13 residues. The ends were cut back, 5 bases at V and 0 bases at J, with 8 bases in the middle. The CDR3, as DNA: TGCAGTGCTCGCATTCCAGCCAAAAACATTCAGTACTTC. This encodes CSARIPAKNIQYF.

This chain links TRBV18 with TRBJ2-1, with 10 nucleotides matching TRBD2. Germline values: CDR1 KGHSH, CDR2 LQKENI. V was clipped by 2 bases and J by 8 bases; unmatched bases: 6. The CDR3 consists of 15 residues. CDR3 sequence reads: CASSPIGLAEDEQFF. The CDR3 DNA is TGTGCCAGCTCACCAATCGGACTAGCGGAGGATGAGCAGTTCTTC.

The chain is built from TRBV4-1 and TRBJ2-2, with 14 bases matching TRBD2. Per the germline V gene, CDR1 is MGHRA and CDR2 is YSYEKL. The CDR3 is 18 residues long. V lost 4 bases and J lost 2; bases outside the gene matches: 6. CDR3 DNA sequence: TGCGCCAGCAGCCCCCGGACTAGCGGGAGGACTAACACCGGGGAGCTGTTTTTT. It yields the protein CASSPRTSGRTNTGELFF.

The sample holds many counts of this clonotype. The V and J genes are TRBV27 and TRBJ2-3; D not resolved. The CDR3 sequence is 11 residues long. V lost 8 bases to trimming and J lost 0 bases, with 3 bases between them. From germline, CDR1 is MNHEY and CDR2 SMNVEV (reference sequence). CDR3 loop: CASASTDTQYF. In nucleotides, the CDR3 is TGTGCCAGCGCTAGCACAGATACGCAGTATTTT.

There are a few counts of this clonotype. This chain joins TRBV6-1 and TRBJ2-7; D might be TRBD1 (7 bases). Trimming took 6 bases from V and 3 from J, leaving 12 bases between them. From germline, CDR1 is MNHNS and CDR2 SASEGT. There are 13 residues in the CDR3. CDR3 in amino acids: CASRDRRDYEQYF. The CDR3 DNA reads as TGTGCCAGCAGGGACAGGAGGGACTACGAGCAGTACTTC.

This clonotype was seen only a few times. The V gene is TRBV4-1, the J gene TRBJ1-2; weak D call: TRBD1 (6 bases). Trimming removed 2 bases at V and 4 bases at J, with 11 bases between. Germline CDR1 and CDR2: MGHRA and YSYEKL. The CDR3 is 14 amino acids. DNA for the CDR3: TGCGCCAGCAGCCAATGGGGGGCGTCCTATGGCTACACCTTC. It is translated as CASSQWGASYGYTF.

CDR3 protein: CASSSRTLYTEAFF. The DNA of the CDR3 is TGTGCCAGCAGTTCGCGTACCCTATACACTGAAGCTTTCTTT. The chain is built from TRBV6-2 or TRBV6-3 and TRBJ1-1; D gene unclear. The CDR3 runs 14 residues. Germline V gene lookup returns CDR1 MNHEY and CDR2 SVGEGT. The V gene lost 4 bases and the J gene lost 3 bases, with 12 bases spanning the gap.

The rearrangement uses TRBV4-1 and TRBJ1-2; 10 positions agree with TRBD1. Germline V gene sequence: CDR1 MGHRA, CDR2 YSYEKL. This CDR3 is 14 amino acids long. The V segment lost 0 bases and the J segment 10 bases; nucleotides outside the gene matches: 5. The CDR3, as DNA: TGCGCCAGCAGCCAAGACCCAGACAGGGGGCCCTACACCTTC. It codes for CASSQDPDRGPYTF.

Regarding this clonotype: This may arise from a read error, as a much more abundant clone is one base away. CDR3 protein: CASSFMTTSDRRTQYF. CDR3 nucleotides: TGTGCCAGCAGTTTTATGACGACTAGCGATAGAAGGACCCAGTACTTC. The rearrangement uses TRBV12-3 or TRBV12-4 and TRBJ2-7, with 8 bases lining up with TRBD2. The last part of the DNA fits TRBJ2-5 better; the J call may be wrong. The CDR3 runs to 16 residues.

This clonotype was detected a few times. The chain employs TRBV27 and TRBJ2-4; 7 bases map to TRBD1. Germline-derived CDR1 and CDR2 are MNHEY and SMNVEV (reference sequence). This CDR3 spans 15 amino acids. Trimming took 6 bases from V and 0 from J; bases not matched to a gene: 5. The CDR3 bases are TGTGCCAGCAGACCCACAGGGGTAGCCAAAAACATTCAGTACTTC. Translation gives CASRPTGVAKNIQYF.

This clonotype came up a few times. The genes are TRBV20-1 and TRBJ2-7; D possibly corresponds to TRBD2 (6 bases). The CDR3 consists of 12 residues. V dropped 1 base and J dropped 6 bases, with 10 bases sitting between them. Germline V gene lookup returns CDR1 DFQATT and CDR2 SNEGSKA (reference sequence). CDR3 amino acids: CSARVGGTEQYF. CDR3 sequence (DNA): TGCAGTGCTAGAGTGGGGGGAACCGAGCAGTACTTC.

In DNA form, the CDR3 reads TGTGCCAGCAGAGTAACCGGGACAGGAAACACTGAAGCTTTCTTT. It yields the protein CASRVTGTGNTEAFF. The chain combines TRBV25-1 with TRBJ1-1, with 8 bases matching TRBD1. The junction had 8 bases not matched to a gene; V was cut back by 6 bases and J by 2 bases. The V gene's germline CDR1 is MGHDK and CDR2 SYGVNS. The CDR3 contains 15 residues.

This clonotype was seen only a few times. The rearrangement joins TRBV5-6 to TRBJ2-1, with D possibly TRBD2 on 6 matching bases. CDR3 length equals 13 residues. V lost 4 bases, J lost 5 bases, and 10 bases lay in between. Germline V CDR1 and CDR2: SGHDT, YYEEEE. CDR3 in amino acids: CASSAGLNNEQFF. For the CDR3, the DNA is TGTGCCAGCAGCGCGGGACTGAACAATGAGCAGTTCTTC.

This chain links TRBV3-1 with TRBJ2-7; 12 nucleotides agree with TRBD2. Germline CDR1 LGHDT, CDR2 YNNKEL (reference sequence). V trimming: 4 bases; J trimming: 2 bases; junction bases outside the gene matches: 6. The CDR3 spans 16 residues. The CDR3: CASSPPWTSGAYEQYF. CDR3 sequence (DNA): TGTGCCAGCAGCCCACCCTGGACTAGCGGGGCCTACGAGCAGTACTTC.

This chain links TRBV7-2 with TRBJ2-1; TRBD2 might be the D (6 bases). Germline V gene lookup returns CDR1 SGHTA and CDR2 FQGNSA. The CDR3 covers 13 residues. Trimming shortened V by 7 bases and J by 6 bases, and 13 bases separated the two germline ends. CDR3 region: CASTGRHLNEQFF. The DNA for the CDR3 is TGTGCCAGCACCGGGAGACACCTCAATGAGCAGTTCTTC.

This rearrangement joins TRBV9 to TRBJ2-1; 7 positions match TRBD1. The length of the CDR3 is 17 residues. Germline V gene sequence: CDR1 SGDLS, CDR2 YYNGEE. J was trimmed by 2 bases and V by 4 bases; bases with no gene match: 12. CDR3 loop: CASSRSDTGAAYNEQFF. DNA for the CDR3: TGTGCCAGCAGCCGCTCTGACACAGGGGCAGCCTACAATGAGCAGTTCTTC.

The V call is TRBV10-2, the J call TRBJ2-1, with TRBD2 identical over 11 bases. The CDR3 totals 15 residues. The V segment lost 7 bases and the J segment 3 bases; nucleotides outside the gene matches: 5. The germline V gene has CDR1 WSHSY and CDR2 SAAADI. DNA for the CDR3: TGCGCCAGCACTTCGGGACTAGCGGACTACAATGAGCAGTTCTTC. It codes for CASTSGLADYNEQFF.

This clonotype has more than one count but fewer than ten. The rearrangement links TRBV6-2 or TRBV6-3 to TRBJ2-5; tentatively, D is TRBD2 (5 bases). The CDR3 is made up of 14 amino acids. Per germline, CDR1 MNHEY and CDR2 SVGEGT. Trimming cost V 5 bases and J 5 bases, with 15 bases left between them. CDR3 amino acids: CASSPRRVAETQYF. CDR3 nucleotides: TGTGCCAGCAGTCCGCGCCGGGTAGCGGAGACCCAGTACTTC.